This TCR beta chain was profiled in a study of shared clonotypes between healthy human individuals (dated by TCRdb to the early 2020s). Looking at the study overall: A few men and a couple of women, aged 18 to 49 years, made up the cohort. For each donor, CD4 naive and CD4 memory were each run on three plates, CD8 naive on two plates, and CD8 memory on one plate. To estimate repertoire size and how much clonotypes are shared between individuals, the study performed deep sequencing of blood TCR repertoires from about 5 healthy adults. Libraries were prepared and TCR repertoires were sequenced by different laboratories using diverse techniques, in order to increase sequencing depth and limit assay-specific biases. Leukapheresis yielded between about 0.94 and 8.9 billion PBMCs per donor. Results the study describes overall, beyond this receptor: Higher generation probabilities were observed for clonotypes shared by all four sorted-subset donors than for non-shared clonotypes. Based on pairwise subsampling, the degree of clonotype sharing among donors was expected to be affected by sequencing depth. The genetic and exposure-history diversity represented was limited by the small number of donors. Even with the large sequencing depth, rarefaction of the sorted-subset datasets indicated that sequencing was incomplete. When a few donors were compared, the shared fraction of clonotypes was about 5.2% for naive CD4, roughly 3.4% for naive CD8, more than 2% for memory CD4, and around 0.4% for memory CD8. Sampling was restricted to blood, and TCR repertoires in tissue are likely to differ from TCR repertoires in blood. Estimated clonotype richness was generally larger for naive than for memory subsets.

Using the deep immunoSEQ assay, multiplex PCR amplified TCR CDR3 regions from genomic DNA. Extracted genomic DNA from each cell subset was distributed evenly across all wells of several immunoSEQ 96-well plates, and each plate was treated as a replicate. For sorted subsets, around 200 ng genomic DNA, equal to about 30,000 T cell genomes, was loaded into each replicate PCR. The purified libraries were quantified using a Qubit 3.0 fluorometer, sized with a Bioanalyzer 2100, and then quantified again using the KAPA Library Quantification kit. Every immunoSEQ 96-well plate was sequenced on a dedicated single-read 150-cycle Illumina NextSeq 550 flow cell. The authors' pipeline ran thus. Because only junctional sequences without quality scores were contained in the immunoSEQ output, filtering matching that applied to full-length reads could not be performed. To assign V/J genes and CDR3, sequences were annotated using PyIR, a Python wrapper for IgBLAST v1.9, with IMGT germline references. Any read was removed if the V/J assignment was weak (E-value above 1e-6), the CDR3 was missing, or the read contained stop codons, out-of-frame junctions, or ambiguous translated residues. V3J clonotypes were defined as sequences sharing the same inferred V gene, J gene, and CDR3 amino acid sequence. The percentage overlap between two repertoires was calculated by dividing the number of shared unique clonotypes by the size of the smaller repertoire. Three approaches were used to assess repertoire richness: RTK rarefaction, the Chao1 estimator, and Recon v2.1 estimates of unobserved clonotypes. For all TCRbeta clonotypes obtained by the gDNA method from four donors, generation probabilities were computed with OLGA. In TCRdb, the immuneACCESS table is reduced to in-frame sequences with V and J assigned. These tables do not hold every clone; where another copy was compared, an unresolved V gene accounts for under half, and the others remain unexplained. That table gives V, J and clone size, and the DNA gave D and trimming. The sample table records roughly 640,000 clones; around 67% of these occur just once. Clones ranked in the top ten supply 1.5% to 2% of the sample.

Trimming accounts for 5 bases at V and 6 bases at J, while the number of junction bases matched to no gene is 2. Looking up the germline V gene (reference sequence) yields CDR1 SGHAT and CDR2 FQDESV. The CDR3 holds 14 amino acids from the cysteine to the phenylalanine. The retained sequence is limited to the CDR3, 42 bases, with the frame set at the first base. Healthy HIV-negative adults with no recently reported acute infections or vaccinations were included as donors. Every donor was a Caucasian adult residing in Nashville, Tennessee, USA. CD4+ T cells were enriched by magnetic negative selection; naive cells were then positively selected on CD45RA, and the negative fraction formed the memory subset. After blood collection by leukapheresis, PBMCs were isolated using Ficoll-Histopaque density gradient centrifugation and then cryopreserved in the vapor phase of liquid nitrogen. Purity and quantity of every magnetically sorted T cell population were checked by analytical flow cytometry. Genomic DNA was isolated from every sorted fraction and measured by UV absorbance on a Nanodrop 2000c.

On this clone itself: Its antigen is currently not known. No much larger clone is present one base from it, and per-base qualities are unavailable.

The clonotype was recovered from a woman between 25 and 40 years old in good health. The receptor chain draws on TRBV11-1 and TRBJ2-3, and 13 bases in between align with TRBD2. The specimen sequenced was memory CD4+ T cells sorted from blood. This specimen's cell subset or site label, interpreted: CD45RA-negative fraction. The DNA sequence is TGTGCCAGCAGCGGACTAGCGGGAGATGATACGCAGTATTTT. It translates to CASSGLAGDDTQYF.